This TCR beta chain emerged from a study of blood T cell repertoires in COVID-19. This CDR3 has 10 residues. Germline loops: CDR1 WNHNN, CDR2 SYGVQD (reference sequence). Using immunoSEQ multiplex PCR, the repertoire was profiled, and TCRdb retains in-frame clones only, with some absent. The profile shows approximately 250,000 clones, approximately 89% of them singletons. Comments on this clone: Germline is not matched at one junction end, which may reflect a read error.

The chain joins TRBV10-1 to TRBJ1-5; no clear D gene. Sequencing used peripheral blood. The clonotype was recovered from a woman aged 60-75 years who had recovered from COVID-19. The CDR3 spells CASSARPLDF. Written as DNA, the CDR3 is TGCGCCAGCAGTGCCAGGCCCTTGGATTTT.